This is a list of T cell receptor beta chains from one sample in a study of T cell responses to AZD1222 COVID-19 vaccine. Assay used: immunoSEQ multiplex PCR; TCRdb lists only in-frame clones, some missing. The repertoire holds approximately 200,000 clones, 94% seen once, with about 9% in the top ten. The sequencing here drew on peripheral blood, taken on day 0 of AZD1222 vaccination. The receptor set was obtained from an adult in good health. The CDR3 runs from the conserved cysteine through the conserved F or W. A D gene is named only where the DNA matches it firmly. The size field is filled for only some rows; it gives once, few, many or a size class.

j_call | v_call | d_call | clone_size | cdr3_aa | cdr3_nt
TRBJ2-1 | TRBV4-2 | NA | NA | CASSQDGLDEQFF | TGTGCCAGCAGCCAAGATGGATTGGATGAGCAGTTCTTC
TRBJ1-5 | TRBV19 | NA | NA | CASLRRIINQPQHF | TGTGCCAGCCTCAGACGAATCATTAATCAGCCCCAGCATTTT
TRBJ2-7 | TRBV6-5 | TRBD2 | NA | CASSISGSRYEQYF | TGTGCCAGCAGTATAAGCGGGAGTCGGTACGAGCAGTACTTC
TRBJ1-4 | TRBV28 | NA | NA | CASSFTPASVNEKLFF | TGTGCCAGCAGTTTTACCCCGGCGTCAGTTAATGAAAAACTGTTTTTT
TRBJ2-7 | TRBV5-1 | NA | NA | CASSLVAGLSDEQYF | TGCGCCAGCAGCTTGGTGGCAGGCCTCTCGGACGAGCAGTACTTC
TRBJ2-3 | TRBV9 | NA | NA | CASSVAHNPTDTQYF | TGTGCCAGCAGCGTAGCTCACAATCCCACAGATACGCAGTATTTT
TRBJ2-5 | TRBV7-6 | NA | NA | CASSLAPLQGKETQYF | TGTGCCAGCAGCTTAGCGCCCTTACAAGGGAAGGAGACCCAGTACTTC
TRBJ1-3 | TRBV7-9 | NA | NA | CASSPGAGNTIYF | TGTGCCAGCAGCCCCGGGGCCGGAAACACCATATATTTT
TRBJ2-7 | TRBV9 | NA | NA | CASSVDPRKAYEQYF | TGTGCCAGCAGCGTAGACCCACGGAAGGCCTACGAGCAGTACTTC
TRBJ2-1 | TRBV7-3 | TRBD2 | NA | CASSFSGTSPNEQFF | TGTGCCAGCAGCTTCTCCGGGACTAGCCCCAATGAGCAGTTCTTC
TRBJ1-6 | TRBV6-5 | NA | NA | CASSFPGTGDSPLHF | TGTGCCAGCAGCTTCCCCGGGACGGGAGATTCACCCCTCCACTTT
TRBJ2-3 | TRBV29-1 | TRBD2 | NA | CSVGGLAGGLSDTQYF | TGCAGCGTTGGGGGGCTAGCGGGAGGGTTGTCAGATACGCAGTATTTT
TRBJ1-6 | TRBV5-1 | NA | NA | CASSLVRGSSYNSPLHF | TGCGCCAGCAGCTTGGTGAGGGGAAGCTCCTATAATTCACCCCTCCACTTT
TRBJ2-1 | TRBV30 | TRBD2 | NA | CAWSGTSGRDNEQFF | TGTGCCTGGAGCGGGACTAGCGGGCGGGACAATGAGCAGTTCTTC
TRBJ2-1 | TRBV11-1 | TRBD2 | NA | CASSQVAGGFWQFF | TGTGCCAGCAGCCAAGTAGCGGGAGGGTTTTGGCAGTTCTTC
TRBJ2-1 | TRBV28 | TRBD1 | NA | CASSRSPERGPNLFNEQFF | TGTGCCAGCAGCCGATCCCCCGAGAGGGGGCCTAATTTGTTCAATGAGCAGTTCTTC
TRBJ2-5 | TRBV2 | TRBD1 | few | CASRMDRIEAQYF | TGTGCCAGCAGAATGGACAGGATCGAGGCCCAGTACTTC
TRBJ2-2 | TRBV19 | TRBD2 | NA | CASSMLRSGSMRGGELFF | TGTGCCAGTAGTATGTTACGTAGCGGGAGTATGAGGGGCGGGGAGCTGTTTTTT
TRBJ1-1 | TRBV6-1 | TRBD1 | once | CASSDANRGNTEAFF | TGTGCCAGCAGTGATGCCAACAGGGGGAACACTGAAGCTTTCTTT
TRBJ1-1 | TRBV6-5 | NA | few | CASRNHGGSEAFF | TGTGCCAGCAGGAACCACGGAGGGTCCGAAGCTTTCTTT
TRBJ1-4 | TRBV2 | NA | NA | CASSEPSDRTNEKLFF | TGTGCCAGCAGTGAACCCTCGGACAGAACTAATGAAAAACTGTTTTTT
TRBJ2-4 | TRBV18 | NA | NA | CASSAGWNSKAKNIQYF | TGTGCCAGCTCAGCGGGATGGAACAGTAAGGCCAAAAACATTCAGTACTTC
TRBJ2-2 | TRBV28 | TRBD2 | NA | CASSLKLSSGLNTGELFF | TGTGCCAGCAGTTTAAAGCTTAGTAGCGGGCTAAACACCGGGGAGCTGTTTTTT
TRBJ1-1 | TRBV1 | NA | NA | CTSSQDGGSLNTEAFF | TGCACCAGCAGCCAAGATGGGGGGAGCTTGAACACTGAAGCTTTCTTT
TRBJ1-4 | TRBV28 | NA | NA | CASSKGLRGKLFF | TGTGCCAGCAGTAAGGGGTTACGGGGAAAACTGTTTTTT
TRBJ1-1 | TRBV2 | NA | NA | CASSASNTEAFF | TGTGCCAGCAGTGCTTCGAACACTGAAGCTTTCTTT
TRBJ2-1 | TRBV27 | TRBD2 | NA | CASSLAGGLEEQFF | TGTGCCAGCAGTTTAGCGGGAGGGCTAGAGGAGCAGTTCTTC
TRBJ2-3 | TRBV5-1 | NA | NA | CASSLTGLGASTDTQYF | TGCGCCAGCAGCTTGACTGGGTTGGGAGCCAGCACAGATACGCAGTATTTT
TRBJ2-1 | TRBV11-2 | TRBD2 | NA | CASSKLAGGSYNEQFF | TGTGCCAGCAGCAAACTAGCGGGAGGGTCCTACAATGAGCAGTTCTTC
TRBJ1-5 | TRBV28 | TRBD1 | NA | CASSGQGRDQPQHF | TGTGCCAGCAGTGGACAGGGCCGGGATCAGCCCCAGCATTTT
TRBJ1-1 | TRBV27 | NA | NA | CASSPGTENTEAFF | TGTGCCAGCAGTCCGGGGACGGAGAACACTGAAGCTTTCTTT
TRBJ2-7 | TRBV9 | NA | few | CASSVDDGASYEQYF | TGTGCCAGCAGCGTAGACGACGGGGCCTCCTACGAGCAGTACTTC
TRBJ2-7 | TRBV6-1 | TRBD2 | once | CASSEKEREGPVSYEQYF | TGTGCCAGCAGTGAAAAGGAGCGGGAGGGCCCAGTCTCCTACGAGCAGTACTTC
TRBJ2-7 | TRBV11-2 | NA | NA | CASSLVSVGISYEQYF | TGTGCCAGCAGCTTAGTCTCCGTGGGGATCTCCTACGAGCAGTACTTC
TRBJ2-7 | TRBV28 | NA | NA | CASSSPKPGGEQYF | TGTGCCAGCAGTTCACCAAAGCCCGGAGGCGAGCAGTACTTC
TRBJ1-1 | TRBV7-2 | TRBD1 | once | CASSYTGDRDLVF | TGTGCCAGCAGCTACACAGGGGATCGGGACCTTGTCTTT
TRBJ1-6 | TRBV6-5 | NA | NA | CASSYSGTLNSPLHF | TGTGCCAGCAGTTACTCCGGGACACTAAATTCACCCCTCCACTTT
TRBJ2-7 | TRBV2 | TRBD1 | few | CASSVSGQGGEQYF | TGTGCCAGCAGCGTTTCTGGACAGGGGGGCGAGCAGTACTTC
TRBJ2-5 | TRBV7-6 | NA | NA | CASRFQAQETQYF | TGTGCCAGCAGGTTCCAGGCCCAAGAGACCCAGTACTTC
TRBJ2-1 | TRBV7-3 | NA | once | CASSLTYSNEQFF | TGTGCCAGCAGCTTAACGTATTCCAATGAGCAGTTCTTC
TRBJ2-7 | TRBV7-9 | TRBD2 | NA | CASSLEISGSYEQYF | TGTGCCAGCAGCTTAGAGATTAGCGGGAGCTACGAGCAGTACTTC
TRBJ2-7 | TRBV6-2/TRBV6-3 | NA | NA | CASSLEAGFAEQYF | TGTGCCAGCAGTTTGGAGGCAGGCTTTGCCGAGCAGTACTTC
TRBJ1-3 | TRBV18 | TRBD1 | NA | CASANPGQGDSGNTIYF | TGTGCCAGCGCGAATCCGGGACAGGGGGACTCTGGAAACACCATATATTTT
TRBJ1-2 | TRBV27 | TRBD1 | NA | CASSIDRGRGYTF | TGTGCCAGCAGCATAGACAGGGGTCGGGGCTACACCTTC
TRBJ2-3 | TRBV9 | NA | NA | CASSVGQTQYF | TGTGCCAGCAGCGTAGGGCAAACGCAGTATTTT
TRBJ2-7 | TRBV4-1 | TRBD2 | NA | CASSPSRTSGPYEQYF | TGCGCCAGCAGCCCCTCCCGGACTAGCGGACCTTACGAGCAGTACTTC
TRBJ2-7 | TRBV19 | NA | NA | CASIGVSNEQYF | TGTGCCAGTATAGGGGTAAGCAACGAGCAGTACTTC
TRBJ1-1 | TRBV21-1 | NA | NA | CASSKALAGYGNTEAFF | TGTGCCAGCAGCAAAGCGCTGGCCGGTTACGGGAACACTGAAGCTTTCTTT
TRBJ2-2 | TRBV3-1/TRBV3-2 | NA | NA | CASRSAGSQKPTGELFF | TGTGCCAGCCGATCGGCGGGGTCCCAAAAGCCCACCGGGGAGCTGTTTTTT
TRBJ2-7 | TRBV10-1 | NA | NA | CASSETGSYEQYF | TGCGCCAGCAGTGAGACAGGTAGCTACGAGCAGTACTTC
TRBJ2-7 | TRBV7-9 | TRBD2 | NA | CASSPGGRSLYEQYF | TGTGCCAGCAGCCCGGGAGGGCGCTCTCTCTACGAGCAGTACTTC
TRBJ1-6 | TRBV30 | NA | few | CAWSQGNNSPLHF | TGTGCCTGGAGTCAGGGTAATAATTCACCCCTCCACTTT
TRBJ2-5 | TRBV5-1 | NA | NA | CASSLGVLQETQYF | TGCGCCAGCAGCTTGGGGGTTTTGCAAGAGACCCAGTACTTC
TRBJ2-1 | TRBV10-3 | NA | NA | CAITQDSPSNEQFF | TGTGCCATCACCCAAGACTCACCCTCCAATGAGCAGTTCTTC
TRBJ2-7 | TRBV11-2 | NA | NA | CASSLVAGPYEQYF | TGTGCCAGCAGCTTAGTAGCCGGCCCCTACGAGCAGTACTTC
TRBJ1-1 | TRBV6-5 | NA | NA | CASSYVKSGGGTEAFF | TGTGCCAGCAGTTACGTTAAGTCCGGAGGGGGCACTGAAGCTTTCTTT
TRBJ1-6 | TRBV14 | TRBD1 | NA | CASSRGAGGVSPLHF | TGTGCCAGCAGCCGCGGGGCAGGGGGCGTTTCACCCCTCCACTTT
TRBJ1-4 | TRBV7-9 | NA | NA | CASSSVRGQLFF | TGTGCCAGCAGCTCCGTCCGGGGCCAACTGTTTTTT
TRBJ2-7 | TRBV28 | NA | few | CASSSPPYEQYF | TGTGCCAGCAGTTCACCCCCCTACGAGCAGTACTTC